This T cell receptor (beta chain) is from a study of control samples from healthy donors and cancer patients. Sequenced by immunoSEQ multiplex PCR; TCRdb stores in-frame clones only, minus some. The repertoire consists of around 57,000 clones, with around 90% occurring once and the leading ten covering about 0.91%. CDR1 and CDR2 (germline): SQVTM, ANQGSEA. V dropped 4 bases and J dropped 2; count of bases not matched to a gene: 5. This CDR3 has 13 amino acids. Sequenced: PBMCs. The chain couples TRBV29-1 to TRBJ2-7; 7 positions agree with TRBD1. This TCR derives from a man aged 25 to 40 with colorectal cancer. The CDR3 protein is CSVGRQGAYEQYF. For the CDR3, the DNA is TGCAGCGTTGGTCGACAGGGTGCCTACGAGCAGTACTTC.